What follows are 11 T cell receptor beta chains derived from one specimen sequenced in a study of blood T cell repertoires in COVID-19. Method: immunoSEQ multiplex PCR; TCRdb's copy keeps in-frame clones and lacks some. The sample contains under 65,000 clones, around 90% of which appear only once. Sequencing was done on a sample of peripheral blood. The receptors were gathered from a man older than 75 with acute or convalescent COVID-19.

The rearrangement uses TRBV5-1 and TRBJ2-5; TRBD2 matches 8 bases. This CDR3 has 15 residues. The V gene end was trimmed by 4 bases and the J gene end by 5 bases; junction bases not matched to a gene: 10. CDR1 is SGHRS, CDR2 YFSETQ, per germline. This CDR3 reads CASSLPTSAGETQYF. CDR3 nucleotides: TGCGCCAGCAGCCTCCCGACTAGCGCGGGGGAGACCCAGTACTTC.

The count of this clone is one. V and J are TRBV19 and TRBJ1-5; TRBD1 agrees at 7 bases. Germline CDR1 and CDR2: LNHDA and SQIVND (reference sequence). This CDR3 comprises 15 residues. The V and J ends lost 5 bases and 4 bases, in that order; junction bases with no gene match: 8. CDR3 nucleotides: TGTGCCAGTAGTGGCGGACAGGTATGGAATCAGCCCCAGCATTTT. The encoded protein is CASSGGQVWNQPQHF.

This chain connects TRBV5-1 to TRBJ2-5; 10 nucleotides match TRBD2. The CDR3 is 14 residues long. CDR1 is SGHRS, CDR2 YFSETQ, per germline. V lost 4 bases to trimming and J lost 5 bases; unmatched junction nucleotides: 5. This CDR3 reads CASSAGLAAETQYF. The CDR3 nucleotides read TGCGCCAGCAGCGCCGGACTAGCGGCGGAGACCCAGTACTTC.

Here the CDR3 reads CASSRTTNTGELFF. DNA for the CDR3: TGTGCCAGCAGCAGGACAACGAACACCGGGGAGCTGTTTTTT. V and J are TRBV2 and TRBJ2-2; the D gene is possibly TRBD1 (5 bases). The germline V and J ends were trimmed by 6 bases and 0 bases, with 8 bases remaining between them. The CDR3 runs 14 residues. Germline V gene data show CDR1 as SNHLY and CDR2 as FYNNEI.

V and J are TRBV6-1 and TRBJ2-4; 10 bases are a match to TRBD1. The J segment lost 2 bases and the V segment lost 0 bases, leaving 7 bases of the junction unmatched. The germline gives CDR1 MNHNS, CDR2 SASEGT. This CDR3 has 18 amino acids. In nucleotides, the CDR3 is TGTGCCAGCAGTGAAGCGTGGGGACAGGGGTGGCCCAAAAACATTCAGTACTTC. Amino acid sequence: CASSEAWGQGWPKNIQYF.

The chain uses TRBV29-1 and TRBJ2-7, with TRBD1 matching 10 bases. The length of the CDR3 is 15 residues. Germline V lookup: CDR1 SQVTM, CDR2 ANQGSEA. V trimming: 6 bases; J trimming: 2 bases; junction bases outside the gene matches: 10. CDR3 DNA: TGCAGCGTAGCCACGGGGGACAGGGGAACCTACGAGCAGTACTTC. It is translated as CSVATGDRGTYEQYF.

This clone was detected once. This sequence joins TRBV19 and TRBJ1-1, with 9 bases identical to TRBD1. The CDR3 totals 18 residues. Trimming removed 4 bases from V and 4 bases from J; junction bases left unmatched: 16. Germline-derived CDR1 and CDR2 are LNHDA and SQIVND (reference sequence). CDR3: CASSTPGTGRMWRTEAFF. The CDR3 bases are TGTGCCAGTAGTACTCCCGGGACAGGGAGAATGTGGCGCACTGAAGCTTTCTTT.

The chain uses TRBV11-3 and TRBJ1-1; D is unclear. In germline, CDR1 is SGHNT, CDR2 YENEEA. Trimming took off 3 bases at V and 2 bases at J, with 10 bases between the two ends. This CDR3 is built from 14 residues. CDR3: CASSFNSYNTEAFF. The CDR3 DNA reads TGTGCCAGCAGCTTTAACAGCTATAACACTGAAGCTTTCTTT. The full variable domain, its missing parts supplied by reference TRBV11-3 and TRBJ1-1, is EAGVVQSPRYKIIEKKQPVAFWCNPISGHNTLYWYLQNLGQGPELLIRYENEEAVDDSQLPKDRFSAERLKGVDSTLKIQPAELGDSAVYLCASSFNSYNTEAFFGQGTRLTVV.

The rearrangement uses TRBV10-2 and TRBJ1-1; tentative D call: TRBD1 (5 bases). This CDR3 has 15 amino acids. Germline values: CDR1 WSHSY, CDR2 SAAADI. V lost 4 bases to trimming and J lost 4 bases, with 16 bases between them. The CDR3 loop is CASSAQQALGTEAFF. DNA of the CDR3: TGCGCCAGCAGTGCGCAACAGGCCCTCGGCACTGAAGCTTTCTTT.

The chain joins TRBV7-9 to TRBJ2-7, with a weak D call TRBD1 (6 bases). The V gene lost 5 bases and the J gene lost 1 base, with 18 bases spanning the gap. The CDR3 sequence is 16 residues long. From germline, CDR1 is SEHNR and CDR2 FQNEAQ (reference sequence). CDR3 sequence reads: CASSLGAGAYSYEQYF. CDR3 DNA sequence: TGTGCCAGCAGCCTAGGAGCAGGGGCCTATTCCTACGAGCAGTACTTC. Full variable domain (rest looked up from reference TRBV7-9 and TRBJ2-7): DTGVSQNPRHKITKRGQNVTFRCDPISEHNRLYWYRQTLGQGPEFLTYFQNEAQLEKSRLLSDRFSAERPKGSFSTLEIQRTEQGDSAMYLCASSLGAGAYSYEQYFGPGTRLTVT.

The chain joins TRBV19 to TRBJ1-5; no firm D call. Trimming left V 4 bases short and J 3 bases short, with 13 bases between. This CDR3 comprises 15 residues. CDR1 is LNHDA, CDR2 SQIVND, per germline (reference sequence). The CDR3 here is CASSNLRVPNQPQHF. The CDR3 DNA reads TGTGCCAGTAGTAATTTGAGGGTTCCCAATCAGCCCCAGCATTTT.